This TCR beta chain is from a study of cytotoxic CD8 clonotypes in ibrutinib-treated CLL. For the study at large: Following a median approximately eleven months of treatment, with a range of 6 to 36, response samples were taken. Study-wide results and caveats: The study found public clonotypes uncommon, contracting or stable on treatment.

A word on this clone: The antigen remains unidentified.

Here immunoSEQ multiplex PCR was the method, and the copy in TCRdb shows in-frame clones only, minus some. The table has more than 55,000 clones, approximately 71% seen once. Roughly 2 micrograms of genomic DNA (from cryopreserved PBMCs) were used for TCR beta libraries. J gave up 6 bases and V 0 bases, and 5 bases lay outside the gene matches. The CDR3 totals 16 residues. The V gene's germline CDR1 is SGHRS and CDR2 YFSETQ. The starting material was PBMCs, obtained after 12 months of ibrutinib treatment. The TCR comes from a human donor with chronic lymphocytic leukemia. The chain uses TRBV5-1 and TRBJ2-1; TRBD2 aligns across 11 bases. The CDR3 region has the DNA TGCGCCAGCAGCTTGGCTCTAGCGGGAGGCTTCAATGAGCAGTTCTTC. Its translation: CASSLALAGGFNEQFF.